Here is one T cell receptor (beta chain) with its context. Its matching antigen is unknown. This sample is drawn from a study of shared clonotypes between healthy human individuals. Terminally differentiated effector memory CD45RA+ cells were excluded by CCR7 positive selection of CD45RO-negative cells. Donors included only healthy HIV-negative adults lacking recent acute infections or vaccinations. Only Caucasian adults living in Nashville, Tennessee made up the donor group. Genomic DNA of each subset was evenly split across several immunoSEQ plates. Assay: immunoSEQ multiplex PCR; the TCRdb copy retains only in-frame clones and omits some. Of about 1,800,000 clones listed, about 95% were seen once; the top ten hold 1% to 1.5%. Whole-study results and caveats: It was only blood that was sampled, and tissue repertoires likely differ.

The CDR3 totals 15 residues. The V gene's germline CDR1 is SQVTM and CDR2 ANQGSEA. V trimming: 2 bases; J trimming: 8 bases; junction bases outside the gene matches: 11. Material for sequencing was naive CD8+ T cells sorted from blood. This TCR was recovered from a man younger than 30 in good health. V usage is TRBV29-1 and J usage is TRBJ2-3, with 9 bases that match TRBD2. This CDR3 reads CSVEYSGGPQGTQYF. Written as DNA, the CDR3 is TGCAGCGTTGAATATAGCGGGGGACCGCAGGGTACGCAGTATTTT.